These 22 T cell receptor beta chains were sequenced from one sample in a study of T cells in women clearing cervical HPV infection. Here immunoSEQ multiplex PCR was the method, and the copy in TCRdb shows in-frame clones only, minus some. This listing includes about 32,000 clones. Sequencing was done on a sample of blood buffy coat. Receptors were obtained from a woman aged 18 to 75 with a cervical HPV16 infection that either progressed to CIN3+ or cleared (not recorded which).

About this clone itself: The sequence runs out 3 residues before the end of the CDR3; the remainder is reconstructed from the germline J gene. The chain links TRBV19 to TRBJ2-4, with 7 bases identical to TRBD1. Germline assignment: CDR1 LNHDA and CDR2 SQIVND (reference sequence). This CDR3 has 15 amino acids. The CDR3 sequence is CASSPRTGANYGQYF. The covered CDR3 bases are TGTGCCAGTAGTCCTCGGACAGGAGCTAACTATGGT. Filled out from reference TRBV19 and TRBJ2-4, the complete variable domain reads DGGITQSPKYLFRKEGQNVTLSCEQNLNHDAMYWYRQDPGQGLRLIYYSQIVNDFQKGDIAEGYSVSREKKESFPLTVTSAQKNPTAFYLCASSPRTGANYGQYFGAGTRLSVL.

The CDR3 DNA, read in part, is TGTGCCAGCAGCTTAATCCTAGCTAGCGCAGATACG. Translating it yields CASSLILASADT. The full CDR3 protein reads CASSLILASADTQYF. The genes are TRBV7-8 and TRBJ2-3; D is perhaps TRBD2 (6 bases). Read data end 3 residues before the CDR3 end; the end is taken from the germline J gene. The CDR3 consists of 15 residues. Germline loops: CDR1 SGHVS, CDR2 FQNEAQ. Trimming removed 2 bases from V and 4 bases from J, with 13 bases in between.

As for this clone: The sequenced fragment ends 3 residues before the CDR3 boundary, so the rest is inferred from the germline J gene. This chain links TRBV6-2 or TRBV6-3 with TRBJ1-2; unclear D gene. Germline assignment: CDR1 MNHEY and CDR2 SVGEGT. CDR3 length: 13 residues. CDR3 in amino acids: CASRAIAGGRYTF. The CDR3 bases that were read are TGTGCCAGCAGAGCAATCGCCGGCGGGCGC.

On this clone: The read terminates 3 residues ahead of where the CDR3 ends, so the germline J gene completes it. The chain has TRBV20-1 and TRBJ2-5, with TRBD1 identical over 7 bases. Looked up from germline, CDR1 is DFQATT and CDR2 is SNEGSKA (reference sequence). The CDR3 sequence is 14 residues long. The trim removed 6 bases at V and 2 bases at J, leaving 9 bases unmatched. CDR3 sequence: CSALKSGQQETQYF. The CDR3 bases that were read are TGCAGTGCCCTGAAATCGGGACAGCAAGAGACC.

Details on this clone: The CDR3 is cut off 3 residues early in the read; its end comes from the germline J gene. This rearrangement joins TRBV20-1 to TRBJ2-1; D ambiguous. Germline CDR1 reads DFQATT; CDR2 reads SNEGSKA (reference sequence). CDR3 length equals 15 residues. With 0 bases removed from V and 1 base from J, the gap between germline ends came to 10 bases. The CDR3 bases that were read are TGCAGTGCTAGAGACAGCGCCAAATCCTACAATGAG. Its translation is CSARDSAKSYNE. The CDR3 as a whole reads CSARDSAKSYNEQFF.

The CDR3 loop is CASSVRGSGTGELFF. The DNA read from the CDR3 is TGTGCCAGCAGTGTACGTGGGTCGGGCACCGGGGAG. The rearrangement uses TRBV6-1 and TRBJ2-2; no clear D gene. The read ends 3 residues before the CDR3 terminus; that terminus is restored from the germline J gene. CDR1 is MNHNS and CDR2 is SASEGT in the germline V gene. V was clipped by 4 bases and J by 4 bases, with 13 bases between them. This CDR3 has 15 amino acids.

Worth noting for this clone: The observed sequence ends 3 residues before the CDR3 terminus, with the missing tail filled in from the germline J gene. J is TRBJ1-5 and V is TRBV19; maybe TRBD1 (5 bases). Per the germline V gene, CDR1 is LNHDA and CDR2 is SQIVND (reference sequence). With 8 bases removed from V and 1 base from J, the gap between germline ends came to 15 bases. This CDR3 has 15 residues. CDR3 bases read: TGTGCCAGTTCCCCGGGGGGTAGGAGCAATCAGCCC. This translates into CASSPGGRSNQP. The entire CDR3 sequence reads CASSPGGRSNQPQHF.

Comment on this clone: The read ends 3 residues before the CDR3 terminus; that terminus is restored from the germline J gene. This chain joins TRBV10-3 and TRBJ2-1, with D possibly being TRBD2 (5 bases). V dropped 3 bases and J dropped 5 bases, with 17 bases sitting between them. Germline-derived CDR1 and CDR2 are ENHRY and SYGVKD. CDR3 length equals 16 residues. The covered CDR3 bases are TGTGCCATCAGTGACGTCCTTGCGGGCCTGAACAATGAG. Translation: CAISDVLAGLNNE. The whole CDR3 is CAISDVLAGLNNEQFF.

As regards this clone: The CDR3 end falls 3 residues outside the read, so it is completed with the germline J gene. The V and J genes are TRBV20-1 and TRBJ2-1; 12 positions match TRBD2. This CDR3 spans 14 amino acids. V lost 5 bases to trimming and J lost 4 bases; unmatched junction nucleotides: 3. Germline CDR1 is DFQATT and CDR2 is SNEGSKA (reference sequence). CDR3 amino acids: CSAASGGAYNEQFF. The CDR3 bases that were read are TGCAGTGCTGCTAGCGGGGGGGCATACAATGAG.

For this clone: The missing CDR3 end, 3 residues past where the read stops, is filled in from the germline J gene. The chain uses TRBV30 and TRBJ1-1; tentatively, D is TRBD1 (6 bases). This CDR3 has 13 residues. With 5 bases removed from V and 2 bases from J, the gap between germline ends came to 12 bases. Germline values: CDR1 GTSNPN, CDR2 SVGIG (reference sequence). The covered CDR3 bases are TGTGCCTGGGGGGGGGCAAAAAACACTGAA. This codes for CAWGGAKNTE. From start to end, the CDR3 is CAWGGAKNTEAFF.

As to this clone: The read stops 3 residues short of the end of the CDR3; the missing end is completed from the germline J gene. The chain uses TRBV7-2 and TRBJ1-2, with TRBD1 matching over 11 bases. CDR1 and CDR2 from the germline V gene are SGHTA and FQGNSA. This CDR3 comprises 13 residues. CDR3 loop: CASSPGQGGSYTF. The DNA read from the CDR3 is TGTGCCAGCAGCCCGGGACAGGGGGGGAGC.

Worth noting for this clone: The read is 3 residues too short to cover the CDR3 end, so that end is filled in from the germline J gene. The rearrangement links TRBV5-5 to TRBJ1-3; no firm D call. This CDR3 contains 14 residues. Germline CDR1 and CDR2: SGHKS and YYEKEE (reference sequence). The V and J ends lost 2 bases and 0 bases respectively, with 6 bases between them. The CDR3 is CASSFRVSGNTIYF. The sequenced part of the CDR3 DNA is TGTGCCAGCAGCTTCCGGGTCTCTGGAAACACC.

As regards this clone: The CDR3 goes on 3 residues after the read ends, and that part is filled in from the germline J gene. The V gene is TRBV18, the J gene TRBJ2-4; 7 bases line up with TRBD1. This CDR3 is 18 amino acids long. Germline-derived CDR1 and CDR2 are KGHSH and LQKENI. CDR3 DNA, as far as it was read: TGTGCCAGCTCACCACGTACCGGGACAGAGAATCAAAACTATGGT. Protein product: CASSPRTGTENQNYG. The whole CDR3 sequence reads CASSPRTGTENQNYGQYF.

Concerning this clone: Read coverage stops 3 residues before the CDR3 terminus; the germline J gene supplies the remainder. This chain links TRBV6-2 or TRBV6-3 with TRBJ1-5; D is ambiguous. V was shortened by 2 bases and J by 4 bases, with 9 bases between the two germline ends. This CDR3 comprises 14 residues. The V gene's germline CDR1 is MNHEY and CDR2 SVGEGT. The CDR3 sequence: CASSYGQHNQPQHF. The DNA read from the CDR3 is TGTGCCAGCAGTTACGGGCAGCATAATCAGCCC.

Notes on this clone: The CDR3 end falls 3 residues outside the read, so it is completed with the germline J gene. This rearrangement joins TRBV19 to TRBJ2-7; D gene unclear. The V gene lost 0 bases and the J gene lost 4 bases, with 22 bases spanning the gap. From germline, CDR1 is LNHDA and CDR2 SQIVND (reference sequence). The CDR3 extends over 18 amino acids. The part of the CDR3 DNA that was read is TGTGCCAGTAGTATAGATCTTCCCGGCAGCGAGCTTACGTACGAG. Its protein product is CASSIDLPGSELTYE. The entire CDR3 protein reads CASSIDLPGSELTYEQYF.

A note on this clone: The read stops 3 residues short of the end of the CDR3; the missing end is completed from the germline J gene. The chain carries TRBV5-1 and TRBJ1-1, with D possibly being TRBD1 (6 bases). Germline CDR1 and CDR2: SGHRS and YFSETQ. The CDR3 contains 14 residues. The germline V and J ends were trimmed by 4 bases and 4 bases, with 14 bases remaining between them. CDR3 residues: CASSEQGYSTEAFF. Partial CDR3 DNA: TGCGCCAGCAGCGAGCAGGGGTATAGCACTGAA.

Comment on this clone: The read gets to within 3 residues of the CDR3 end, and the germline J gene fills in the rest. The V and J genes are TRBV20-1 and TRBJ2-3, with 14 bases identical to TRBD2. In germline, CDR1 is DFQATT, CDR2 SNEGSKA (reference sequence). This CDR3 comprises 15 residues. V shed 5 bases and J 6 bases; nucleotides not matched to a gene: 7. Incomplete CDR3 DNA: TGCAGTGCTCGGACTAGCGGGGGGCCCCGGGATACG. The encoded protein is CSARTSGGPRDT. The full-length CDR3 reads as CSARTSGGPRDTQYF.

About this clone itself: Read data end 3 residues before the CDR3 end; the end is taken from the germline J gene. This sequence joins TRBV18 and TRBJ1-5; TRBD1 matches at 7 bases. The germline V gene has CDR1 KGHSH and CDR2 LQKENI. J lost 2 bases, V lost 3 bases, and 1 base had no gene match. There are 14 residues in the CDR3. CDR3: CASSPGTGNQPQHF. The part of the CDR3 DNA that was read is TGTGCCAGCTCACCGGGGACAGGCAATCAGCCC.

The CDR3 DNA, read in part, is TGTGCCAGCAGGGGGGCGGGCTTGGCG. This codes for CASRGAGLA. The CDR3 in full is CASRGAGLAQYF. This chain uses TRBV2 with TRBJ2-3; D is perhaps TRBD1 (6 bases). The CDR3 end lies 3 residues beyond the end of the read and is filled in from the germline J gene. The length of the CDR3 is 12 residues. CDR1 and CDR2 (germline): SNHLY, FYNNEI.

Comment on this clone: The read is 3 residues too short to cover the CDR3 end, so that end is filled in from the germline J gene. The V and J genes are TRBV18 and TRBJ1-1; D unclear. Germline V CDR1 and CDR2: KGHSH, LQKENI. The CDR3 extends over 12 amino acids. CDR3 DNA (partial): TGTGCCAGCTCACCTATTTCCTACGAG. Translated: CASSPISYE. The entire CDR3 protein reads CASSPISYEAFF.

Details on this clone: From the germline J gene comes the end of the CDR3, since the read stops 3 residues before it. The chain links TRBV7-6 to TRBJ1-2; TRBD1 matches at 8 bases. Germline V lookup: CDR1 SGHVS, CDR2 FNYEAQ. The CDR3 contains 14 residues. The trim removed 2 bases at V and 6 bases at J, leaving 5 bases unmatched. This CDR3 is CASSLSDRGDGYTF. Incomplete CDR3 DNA: TGTGCCAGCAGCTTATCTGACAGGGGTGATGGC.

On this clone: The CDR3 end falls 3 residues outside the read, so it is completed with the germline J gene. The chain joins TRBV5-6 to TRBJ1-2; a possible D gene is TRBD1 (5 bases). This CDR3 spans 15 amino acids. Germline CDR1 and CDR2: SGHDT and YYEEEE. Incomplete CDR3 DNA: TGTGCCAGCAGCCTTAGCGGGGGGATCACAGATACC. This encodes CASSLSGGITDT. The entire CDR3 reads CASSLSGGITDTYTF. Drawing the rest from reference TRBV5-6 and TRBJ1-2, the complete variable domain is DAGVTQSPTHLIKTRGQQVTLRCSPKSGHDTVSWYQQALGQGPQFIFQYYEEEERQRGNFPDRFSGHQFPNYSSELNVNALLLGDSALYLCASSLSGGITDTYTFGSGTRLTVV.